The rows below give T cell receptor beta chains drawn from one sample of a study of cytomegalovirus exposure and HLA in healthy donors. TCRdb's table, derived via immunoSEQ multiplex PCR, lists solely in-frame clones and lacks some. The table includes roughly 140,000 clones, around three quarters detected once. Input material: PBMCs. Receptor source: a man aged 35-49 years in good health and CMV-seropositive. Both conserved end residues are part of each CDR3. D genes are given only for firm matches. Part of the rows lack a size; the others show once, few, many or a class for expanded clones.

TGTGCCAGCAGCTCACGGGAAGCGGCCTACGAGCAGTACTTC,CASSSREAAYEQYF,-,TRBJ2-7,TRBV9,once
TGTGCCAGCAGCTTAGCCGGGACAGGCTACGAGCAGTACTTC,CASSLAGTGYEQYF,TRBD1,TRBJ2-7,TRBV7-8,few
TGTGCCAGCAGCTTAACTCAGTTGAGGTTGAACACTGAAGCTTTCTTT,CASSLTQLRLNTEAFF,-,TRBJ1-1,TRBV7-2,once
TGTGCCAGCAGTTTACTAGCGGGAGGGCCGGAGGAGCAGTTCTTC,CASSLLAGGPEEQFF,TRBD2,TRBJ2-1,TRBV27,-
TGTGCCAGCCTCCTCCGGGACAGGGAGTTAATTGGTGGGAATGAGCAGTTCTTC,CASLLRDRELIGGNEQFF,TRBD1,TRBJ2-1,TRBV18,-
TGTGCCAGCAGCCAAGATGGCCCCATCTCTGGAAACACCATATATTTT,CASSQDGPISGNTIYF,-,TRBJ1-3,TRBV4-2,-
TGTGCCAGCAGTAAACAGGGGAAGGGGGAAAAACTGTTTTTT,CASSKQGKGEKLFF,TRBD1,TRBJ1-4,TRBV6-6,few
TGTGCCAGCAGCCCGGGACTAGCGGGGGGGCCGAGGAGAAAGACCCAGTACTTC,CASSPGLAGGPRRKTQYF,-,TRBJ2-5,TRBV21-1,-
TGTGCCAGCAGCCCCTACATTGAGGACGAGCAGTACTTC,CASSPYIEDEQYF,-,TRBJ2-7,TRBV5-6,few
TGTGCCAGCAGCCTAAATCAGGGACAGGGGCACACTGAAGCTTTCTTT,CASSLNQGQGHTEAFF,TRBD1,TRBJ1-1,TRBV7-9,-
TGTGCCAGCAGCGGACAGACTGAGCAGTTCTTC,CASSGQTEQFF,-,TRBJ2-1,TRBV7-9,-
TGTGCCAGCAGCCTTACGGGACAACGTTATGGCTACACCTTC,CASSLTGQRYGYTF,-,TRBJ1-2,TRBV14,-
TGTGCCAGCTCACCTTGGCTCGCCAGCGTCCAGCTTGAGAGCTCTGGAAACACCATATATTTT,CASSPWLASVQLESSGNTIYF,-,TRBJ1-3,TRBV18,-
TGTGCCAGCAGTGAACTGGGGGGAGGGGAGACCCAGTACTTC,CASSELGGGETQYF,TRBD2,TRBJ2-5,TRBV6-1,-
TGTGCCAGCAGAGAGGAGCGGGTTAGCACAGATACGCAGTATTTT,CASREERVSTDTQYF,-,TRBJ2-3,TRBV27,-
TGTGCCAGCAGCTTAGGGGCTAGCGAGTACAGTGAGCAGTTCTTC,CASSLGASEYSEQFF,-,TRBJ2-1,TRBV7-2,-
TGTGCTAGCAGCTCCAGAGCGGGCCAGCCCCAGCATTTT,CASSSRAGQPQHF,-,TRBJ1-5,TRBV7-7,-
TGTGCCAGCAGTTTATACCGGACAGGGGAATCACCCCTCCACTTT,CASSLYRTGESPLHF,TRBD1,TRBJ1-6,TRBV28,-
TGTGCCAGCAGCTCCTCCGGGGGTTGGGGGGGGGATACGCAGTATTTT,CASSSSGGWGGDTQYF,TRBD2,TRBJ2-3,TRBV13,-
TGTGCCAGTAGTATTCGAGTCTATAATGAGCAGTTCTTC,CASSIRVYNEQFF,-,TRBJ2-1,TRBV19,-
TGTGCCAGCAGTTACACAGGGGGCTCTGGAAACACCATATATTTT,CASSYTGGSGNTIYF,TRBD1,TRBJ1-3,TRBV6-5,-
TGTGCCAGCAGCCAAGTGGGGGGACAGGTGTCCGTCCTACATACGCAGTATTTT,CASSQVGGQVSVLHTQYF,TRBD1,TRBJ2-3,TRBV4-2,-
-,CASSQDSGQGLPYYGYTF,-,TRBJ1-2,TRBV4-3,few
TGTGCCTGGAAAAAGGGGGCCGGCTTAGTCTATGGCTACACCTTC,CAWKKGAGLVYGYTF,TRBD1,TRBJ1-2,TRBV30,-
TGTGCCAGCAACTTACCAGGGTTTTCCTACGAGCAGTACTTC,CASNLPGFSYEQYF,-,TRBJ2-7,TRBV28,-
TGTGCCAGCAGTGCCAAATCCACAGGGGGGAATCAGCCCCAGCATTTT,CASSAKSTGGNQPQHF,TRBD1,TRBJ1-5,TRBV2,-
TGCGCCAGCAGCTACTCAGCCGGGAATTGGCAGTACTTC,CASSYSAGNWQYF,-,TRBJ2-7,TRBV4-1,once
TGTGCCAGTTTGGGACAGGGGGCCTACGAGCAGTACTTC,CASLGQGAYEQYF,TRBD1,TRBJ2-7,TRBV28,once
TGTGCCAGCAGCGTAAGTGGACAAGTGAACACTGAAGCTTTCTTT,CASSVSGQVNTEAFF,-,TRBJ1-1,TRBV9,-
TGTGCCAGCAGTTACATGGCGACCCAGTACTTC,CASSYMATQYF,-,TRBJ2-5,TRBV6-5,once
TGTGCCAGCCTAGCGGGGGCCCTCTCCTACGAGCAGTACTTC,CASLAGALSYEQYF,TRBD2,TRBJ2-7,TRBV28,-